The 31 T cell receptor beta chains presented below share a single source sample, sequenced in a study of T-cell reconstitution after alpha-beta-depleted transplantation in children. The TCRbeta library incorporated unique molecular identifiers. TCRdb independently ran MiXCR on the PCR reads; one entry per CDR3 protein. The sample carries almost 250,000 distinct CDR3 sequences, about a quarter recorded once. The sequences come from PBMCs, collected before TCRalphabeta/CD19-depleted stem cell transplant. The receptor source for this set is a girl aged 2 to 10 with Fanconi anemia, due to receive a stem cell transplant.

This clonotype was detected a few times. This chain links TRBV7-2 with TRBJ2-3; D call uncertain. Trimming stripped 1 base from V and 4 bases from J, with 6 bases between. Germline V gene sequence: CDR1 SGHTA, CDR2 FQGNSA. The CDR3 runs to 13 residues. The CDR3 loop reads CASSLVRSDTQYF. CDR3 bases: TGTGCCAGCAGCTTAGTGAGGTCAGATACGCAGTATTTT. Filled out from reference TRBV7-2 and TRBJ2-3, the complete variable domain reads GAGVSQSPSNKVTEKGKDVELRCDPISGHTALYWYRQSLGQGLEFLIYFQGNSAPDKSGLPSDRFSAERTGGSVSTLTIQRTQQEDSAVYLCASSLVRSDTQYFGPGTRLTVL.

This clonotype was picked up a small number of times. The chain recombines TRBV7-2 with TRBJ2-5; 7 nucleotides agree with TRBD1. Germline-derived CDR1 and CDR2 are SGHTA and FQGNSA. The CDR3 sequence is 15 residues long. V was clipped by 4 bases and J by 2 bases; unmatched bases: 7. The CDR3 is CASSSNGQVQETQYF. Written as DNA, the CDR3 is TGTGCCAGCAGCTCTAATGGACAGGTTCAAGAGACCCAGTACTTC.

This clonotype appeared many times. The DNA for the CDR3 is TGCGCCAGCAGCTCAGCTCGAAGGACGGAGACCCAGTACTTC. This codes for CASSSARRTETQYF. This chain joins TRBV5-1 and TRBJ2-5; unclear D gene. Trimming took off 3 bases at V and 5 bases at J, with 14 bases between the two ends. The V gene's germline CDR1 is SGHRS and CDR2 YFSETQ. The CDR3 sequence is 14 residues long.

The chain carries TRBV7-2 and TRBJ2-7; possible D gene TRBD1, 6 bases. Germline V gene sequence: CDR1 SGHTA, CDR2 FQGNSA. The CDR3 has 14 residues. Trimming left V 2 bases short and J 1 base short, with 9 bases between. The CDR3 coding sequence is TGTGCCAGCAGCTTATTAGGGGGTTCCTACGAGCAGTACTTC. Translated: CASSLLGGSYEQYF.

This clonotype showed up many times. The chain combines TRBV20-1 with TRBJ2-7; 8 bases map to TRBD2. CDR1 and CDR2 from the germline V gene are DFQATT and SNEGSKA (reference sequence). The CDR3 contains 12 residues. This CDR3 reads CTPSSGGYEQYF. As DNA, the CDR3 is TGCACCCCGTCCAGCGGGGGCTACGAGCAGTACTTC.

This clonotype was observed at least ten times. The chain employs TRBV19 and TRBJ2-1, with 9 bases aligning to TRBD1. CDR1 is LNHDA, CDR2 SQIVND, per germline (reference sequence). The CDR3 covers 13 residues. Germline trimming cut 5 bases from V and 5 bases from J; bases unmatched to any gene: 1. The CDR3 spells CASSWTGDNEQFF. The CDR3, as DNA: TGTGCCAGTAGTTGGACAGGGGACAATGAGCAGTTCTTC.

Turning to this clonotype: It is unclear where the CDR3 begins or ends on the DNA, so no DNA is shown, and the CDR3 is as TCRdb lists it. This chain connects TRBV28 to TRBJ2-3; TRBD2 is the table's D call, not checked against the DNA. From its first to its last residue, the CDR3 has 15 amino acids. CDR1 and CDR2 (germline): MDHEN, SYDVKM. The CDR3 region is CASRYGLKPQIRSIF.

This clonotype has only a few counts. The chain uses TRBV5-4 and TRBJ2-3; 7 nucleotides match TRBD2. The CDR3 is 14 residues long. V trimming: 0 bases; J trimming: 6 bases; junction bases outside the gene matches: 4. CDR1 and CDR2 (germline): SGHNT, YYREEE (reference sequence). The chain's CDR3 is CASSLGLAEDTQYF. The CDR3 DNA reads TGTGCCAGCAGCTTGGGGCTAGCGGAGGATACGCAGTATTTT.

This chain uses TRBV20-1 with TRBJ2-3, with unresolved D. Germline V gene data show CDR1 as DFQATT and CDR2 as SNEGSKA (reference sequence). Trimming cost V 1 base and J 4 bases, with 6 bases left between them. CDR3 length equals 12 residues. CDR3 protein: CSARAAPDTQYF. CDR3 in DNA: TGCAGTGCTAGAGCGGCCCCAGATACGCAGTATTTT.

CDR3 loop: CSVEGDRGRIMGQETQYF. The DNA for the CDR3 is TGCAGCGTTGAAGGGGACAGGGGTAGAATAATGGGCCAAGAGACCCAGTACTTC. This rearrangement joins TRBV29-1 to TRBJ2-5, with TRBD1 matching 10 bases. The CDR3 extends over 18 amino acids. The V and J ends lost 1 base and 1 base, in that order; junction bases with no gene match: 12. The germline gives CDR1 SQVTM, CDR2 ANQGSEA.

This clonotype was seen repeatedly, ten times or more. The chain links TRBV6-4 to TRBJ2-7; TRBD1 might be the D (6 bases). The CDR3 has 15 amino acids. V was shortened by 0 bases and J by 2 bases, with 11 bases between the two germline ends. Germline CDR1 reads MRHNA; CDR2 reads SNTAGT. The CDR3 coding sequence is TGTGCCAGCAGTGACTCGGACAGATTTACCTACGAGCAGTACTTC. Translated: CASSDSDRFTYEQYF.

This clonotype was observed at least ten times. The V call is TRBV7-9, the J call TRBJ2-3; 14 positions agree with TRBD2. The J segment lost 5 bases and the V segment lost 7 bases, leaving 8 bases of the junction unmatched. The CDR3 is made up of 16 amino acids. The V gene's germline CDR1 is SEHNR and CDR2 FQNEAQ (reference sequence). CDR3 nucleotides: TGTGCCAGCACCAGCTTAGGACTAGCGGGAGGAGATACGCAGTATTTT. Protein: CASTSLGLAGGDTQYF.

The rearrangement links TRBV29-1 to TRBJ2-5, with D possibly being TRBD2 (6 bases). Germline assignment: CDR1 SQVTM and CDR2 ANQGSEA. The V end was cut by 0 bases, the J end by 5 bases, with 19 bases between. This CDR3 spans 16 amino acids. In nucleotides, the CDR3 is TGCAGCGTTGAAGATGGGTGGGGAGAGGAGGGGGAGACCCAGTACTTC. Residues: CSVEDGWGEEGETQYF.

This clonotype occurred many times. This rearrangement joins TRBV21-1 to TRBJ2-7; TRBD1, as called in the table, went unchecked against the DNA. TRBV21-1 is a pseudogene segment. The length of the CDR3 is 17 residues. The CDR3 sequence is CASSKGLGQGKAYEQYF. CDR3 nucleotides: TGTGCCAGCAGCAAAGGCCTAGGACAGGGTAAGGCCTACGAGCAGTACTTC.

This clonotype has more than one count but fewer than ten. The chain couples TRBV7-7 to TRBJ2-5; the D gene is possibly TRBD1 (6 bases). In germline, CDR1 is SSHAT, CDR2 FNYEAQ (reference sequence). This CDR3 comprises 15 residues. Trimming stripped 1 base from V and 5 bases from J, with 14 bases between. CDR3 amino acids: CASSLDLGATETQYF. CDR3 DNA: TGTGCCAGCAGCTTAGATCTGGGGGCGACGGAGACCCAGTACTTC.

This clonotype has just a few counts. The V call is TRBV29-1, the J call TRBJ2-3; 7 bases match TRBD2. The V and J ends lost 1 base and 6 bases, in that order; junction bases with no gene match: 4. CDR1 is SQVTM and CDR2 is ANQGSEA in the germline V gene. This CDR3 is built from 13 residues. The DNA for the CDR3 is TGCAGCGTTGAAGCGCGGGAGTACGATACGCAGTATTTT. It encodes CSVEAREYDTQYF.

CDR3 sequence (DNA): TGCAGCGTTGGTGGATCGACCACTGAAGCTTTCTTT. Translated: CSVGGSTTEAFF. V usage is TRBV29-1 and J usage is TRBJ1-1; no clear D gene. CDR3 length: 12 residues. V lost 4 bases and J 4 bases, leaving 10 bases between the germline ends. The V gene's germline CDR1 is SQVTM and CDR2 ANQGSEA.

In its sample, this clonotype was seen many times. The J gene is TRBJ2-1, the V gene TRBV5-1; 7 bases match TRBD2. The germline V gene encodes CDR1 SGHRS and CDR2 YFSETQ. The CDR3 is 19 amino acids. The V segment lost 1 base and the J segment 0 bases; nucleotides outside the gene matches: 13. CDR3 coding DNA: TGCGCCAGCAGCTTGTATCTGCGGGAGCCTTTCTACTCCTACAATGAGCAGTTCTTC. It yields the protein CASSLYLREPFYSYNEQFF.

This rearrangement joins TRBV7-9 to TRBJ1-1; D remains ambiguous. Per the germline V gene, CDR1 is SEHNR and CDR2 is FQNEAQ (reference sequence). V was trimmed by 5 bases and J by 3 bases, leaving 10 bases between them. This CDR3 contains 13 residues. The chain's CDR3 is CASSHHRDTEAFF. The DNA of the CDR3 is TGTGCCAGCAGCCACCATAGGGACACTGAAGCTTTCTTT.

This clonotype was found many times. The rearrangement uses TRBV29-1 and TRBJ2-6; D is undetermined. CDR1 and CDR2 (germline): SQVTM, ANQGSEA. Trimming took off 4 bases at V and 1 base at J, with 8 bases between the two ends. There are 14 residues in the CDR3. As DNA, the CDR3 is TGCAGCGTTGCTGACCGATCTGGGGCCAACGTCCTGACTTTC. It codes for CSVADRSGANVLTF.

The chain carries TRBV29-1 and TRBJ2-1; the match to TRBD2 covers 8 bases. The CDR3 is 16 residues long. Per germline, CDR1 SQVTM and CDR2 ANQGSEA. Losses at the gene ends were 3 bases for V and 0 bases for J; bases not matched to a gene: 7. This CDR3 is CSVDNGRAGSYNEQFF. CDR3 nucleotide sequence: TGCAGCGTTGATAACGGGAGGGCGGGCTCCTACAATGAGCAGTTCTTC.

This clonotype was seen repeatedly, ten times or more. J is TRBJ2-7 and V is TRBV29-1; 8 nucleotides match TRBD1. The CDR3 is 14 amino acids. Germline assignment: CDR1 SQVTM and CDR2 ANQGSEA. V dropped 4 bases and J dropped 1; count of bases not matched to a gene: 6. CDR3 loop: CSVGRDRTSYEQYF. The CDR3 DNA follows: TGCAGCGTTGGCCGGGACAGGACTTCCTACGAGCAGTACTTC.

Ten or more counts support this clonotype. V is TRBV24-1 and J is TRBJ2-5, with 12 positions matching TRBD2. The CDR3 sequence is 16 residues long. Germline assignment: CDR1 KGHDR and CDR2 SFDVKD. The J segment lost 5 bases and the V segment lost 1 base, leaving 4 bases of the junction unmatched. Written as DNA, the CDR3 is TGTGCCACCAGTGATTTACCTAGCGGGGGGGTGGAGACCCAGTACTTC. It is translated as CATSDLPSGGVETQYF.

The gene calls are TRBV7-9 and TRBJ1-4, with D unclear. Trimming took off 5 bases at V and 10 bases at J, with 11 bases between the two ends. The germline gives CDR1 SEHNR, CDR2 FQNEAQ (reference sequence). The CDR3 is 12 residues long. CDR3 DNA: TGTGCCAGCAGCCAAGCGAAAGGAAAACTGTTTTTT. Protein sequence: CASSQAKGKLFF.

This clonotype was seen ten or more times. The chain is built from TRBV6-5 and TRBJ2-1; D remains ambiguous. The CDR3 runs 14 residues. Germline values: CDR1 MNHEY, CDR2 SVGAGI. The V gene lost 0 bases and the J gene lost 3 bases, with 6 bases spanning the gap. CDR3 bases: TGTGCCAGCAGTTACTCGAGTGGCTACAATGAGCAGTTCTTC. This encodes CASSYSSGYNEQFF.

DNA of the CDR3: TGCAGTGCTAGTCTGGGATCCGATACGCAGTATTTT. It specifies CSASLGSDTQYF. The chain combines TRBV20-1 with TRBJ2-3, with D uncertain. The CDR3 is 12 amino acids. CDR1 and CDR2 (germline): DFQATT, SNEGSKA (reference sequence). V was cut by 3 bases and J by 6 bases, with 10 bases left in between.

V gene TRBV18 combines with J gene TRBJ2-7; TRBD2 matches 8 bases. The length of the CDR3 is 22 residues. V was clipped by 3 bases and J by 6 bases; unmatched bases: 31. CDR1 and CDR2 (germline): KGHSH, LQKENI. CDR3 region: CASSPGQPRAGAMENDPSEQYF. CDR3 in DNA: TGTGCCAGCTCACCCGGACAACCGAGAGCGGGAGCGATGGAAAACGACCCCTCCGAGCAGTACTTC.

This clonotype was observed a handful of times. The V and J genes are TRBV25-1 and TRBJ1-1, with a weak D call TRBD1 (5 bases). CDR1 and CDR2 from the germline V gene are MGHDK and SYGVNS. CDR3 size: 16 residues. Trimming took off 5 bases at V and 3 bases at J, with 19 bases between the two ends. The CDR3 DNA reads TGTGCCAGCAGTTCAGGGTTTTATTCAGCGGACACTGAAGCTTTCTTT. Protein: CASSSGFYSADTEAFF.

V and J are TRBV29-1 and TRBJ2-3; no reliable D call. Germline V gene data show CDR1 as SQVTM and CDR2 as ANQGSEA. V lost 0 bases and J 8 bases, leaving 12 bases between the germline ends. The CDR3 length is 13 residues. This CDR3 is CSVEDWATGTQYF. DNA of the CDR3: TGCAGCGTTGAAGATTGGGCCACGGGTACGCAGTATTTT.

J is TRBJ2-1 and V is TRBV15, with 8 bases matching TRBD1. The germline V gene has CDR1 LNHNV and CDR2 YYDKDF (reference sequence). CDR3 length equals 16 residues. J gave up 2 bases and V 1 base, and 4 bases lay outside the gene matches. The CDR3 coding sequence is TGTGCCACCAGCAGAGTTGGGACAGGCACCTACAATGAGCAGTTCTTC. It translates to CATSRVGTGTYNEQFF.

This clonotype appeared a few times. The rearrangement links TRBV11-2 to TRBJ2-2, with 11 bases that match TRBD2. Germline values: CDR1 SGHAT, CDR2 FQNNGV. CDR3 length: 18 residues. V was clipped by 3 bases and J by 0 bases; unmatched bases: 6. The CDR3 protein is CASSLQGGLAANTGELFF. CDR3 sequence (DNA): TGTGCCAGCAGCTTGCAGGGGGGACTAGCGGCGAACACCGGGGAGCTGTTTTTT.